The 23 T cell receptor beta chains below were found in one sample sequenced in a study of blood T cell repertoires in COVID-19 (dated by TCRdb to about 2020). The library was obtained by the immunoSEQ multiplex PCR assay. The table comes from immuneACCESS by way of TCRdb, which keeps in-frame sequences with V and J called. Part of the clones is missing from these tables; in studies checked, under half for an unresolved V gene and the rest for unknown reasons. The sample has 93,000 or so clones on record, over 65% of them singletons. The ten largest account for around 13% of the sample. The specimen sequenced was peripheral blood. The receptors stem from a human donor in a cohort sampled during active COVID-19.

The rearrangement joins TRBV7-9 to TRBJ1-2; 7 nucleotides line up with TRBD1. The V gene end was trimmed by 4 bases and the J gene end by 7 bases; junction bases not matched to a gene: 15. Germline CDR1 and CDR2: SEHNR and FQNEAQ (reference sequence). This CDR3 comprises 16 residues. CDR3 DNA sequence: TGTGCCAGCAGCTCCCTGGCAGGGGGACTTAGTGGTGGCTACACCTTC. Translation gives CASSSLAGGLSGGYTF.

For the CDR3, the DNA is TGCGCCAGCAACCCAGAGGGACTAGAGTTCTACGAGCAGTACTTC. Its translation is CASNPEGLEFYEQYF. This chain links TRBV10-1 with TRBJ2-7; 8 nucleotides match TRBD2. The CDR3 extends over 15 amino acids. V lost 7 bases and J lost 3; bases outside the gene matches: 11. CDR1 is WNHNN, CDR2 SYGVQD, per germline (reference sequence).

The chain employs TRBV5-1 and TRBJ2-3; TRBD1 agrees at 7 bases. Germline CDR1 and CDR2: SGHRS and YFSETQ. The V and J ends lost 2 bases and 3 bases, in that order; junction bases with no gene match: 9. This CDR3 has 16 residues. This CDR3 is CASSLQSGQRTDTQYF. The CDR3 DNA reads as TGCGCCAGCAGCTTACAATCGGGACAGAGAACAGATACGCAGTATTTT. Combining the CDR3 with reference TRBV5-1 and TRBJ2-3 gives the whole variable domain KAGVTQTPRYLIKTRGQQVTLSCSPISGHRSVSWYQQTPGQGLQFLFEYFSETQRNKGNFPGRFSGRQFSNSRSEMNVSTLELGDSALYLCASSLQSGQRTDTQYFGPGTRLTVL.

This clone showed up just once. J is TRBJ1-1 and V is TRBV18; 11 nucleotides line up with TRBD1. Looked up from germline, CDR1 is KGHSH and CDR2 is LQKENI. This CDR3 has 15 residues. With V trimmed by 3 bases and J by 5 bases, 5 bases remained unmatched. The CDR3 is CASSPKGTGGTEAFF. Here the CDR3 DNA reads TGTGCCAGCTCACCTAAAGGGACAGGGGGGACTGAAGCTTTCTTT.

The gene calls are TRBV5-1 and TRBJ2-5; a weak D match, TRBD1 (6 bases). The CDR3 loop spans 19 amino acids. V lost 0 bases and J lost 7, with 28 bases in between. Germline CDR1 and CDR2: SGHRS and YFSETQ. The CDR3 sequence: CASSLVLGAGGLNLPTQYF. The CDR3 DNA is TGCGCCAGCAGCTTGGTCTTGGGGGCTGGAGGATTGAATTTGCCGACCCAGTACTTC.

This clone was counted a few times. J is TRBJ1-5 and V is TRBV6-2 or TRBV6-3, with D possibly TRBD1 on 6 matching bases. The germline gives CDR1 MNHEY, CDR2 SVGEGT. The germline V and J ends were trimmed by 6 bases and 4 bases, with 16 bases remaining between them. This CDR3 has 15 residues. Here the CDR3 DNA reads TGTGCCAGCAGCCTGGGGGCAGGGGTGAATCAGCCCCAGCATTTT. Translated, it gives CASSLGAGVNQPQHF.

The chain is built from TRBV13 and TRBJ2-1, with 9 nucleotides matching TRBD2. J gave up 5 bases and V 3 bases, and 2 bases lay outside the gene matches. Per germline, CDR1 PRHDT and CDR2 FYEKMQ (reference sequence). The CDR3 is 14 residues long. In DNA form, the CDR3 reads TGTGCCAGCAGCTTGGGACTAGCCGACAATGAGCAGTTCTTC. Its protein is CASSLGLADNEQFF.

The V call is TRBV7-8, the J call TRBJ2-5; D may be TRBD1 (7 bases). The CDR3 has 17 residues. Germline lookup yields CDR1 SGHVS and CDR2 FQNEAQ. V was shortened by 5 bases and J by 2 bases, with 21 bases between the two germline ends. CDR3 in amino acids: CASSLQGGGRGQETQYF. CDR3 coding DNA: TGTGCCAGCAGCCTCCAGGGGGGCGGGCGGGGACAAGAGACCCAGTACTTC.

V gene TRBV9 combines with J gene TRBJ2-7, with D tentatively TRBD1 (6 bases). The ends were cut back, 3 bases at V and 5 bases at J, with 15 bases in the middle. This CDR3 region has 14 residues. Germline V gives CDR1 SGDLS, CDR2 YYNGEE. This CDR3 is CASSAHTGPNEQYF. The CDR3 region has the DNA TGTGCCAGCAGCGCGCATACAGGGCCCAACGAGCAGTACTTC.

This clone was found a few times. This rearrangement joins TRBV6-6 to TRBJ2-7, with 10 bases matching TRBD2. The CDR3 sequence is 15 residues long. The V gene's germline CDR1 is MNHNY and CDR2 SVGAGI (reference sequence). V dropped 10 bases and J dropped 5; count of bases not matched to a gene: 14. Here the CDR3 reads CATRGQRGGLDEQYF. In nucleotides, the CDR3 is TGTGCCACCCGAGGTCAGCGGGGGGGCCTGGACGAGCAGTACTTC.

On this clone: Other DNA sequences in this sample translate to the same CDR3. The chain combines TRBV10-1 with TRBJ2-2; 7 bases match TRBD2. CDR1 is WNHNN and CDR2 is SYGVQD in the germline V gene (reference sequence). With V trimmed by 0 bases and J by 6 bases, 7 bases remained unmatched. The CDR3 extends over 16 amino acids. CDR3 sequence (DNA): TGCGCCAGCAGTGAGTCGAAAGGAACTAGCGCCGGGGAGCTGTTTTTT. Protein sequence: CASSESKGTSAGELFF.

The V gene is TRBV4-3, the J gene TRBJ1-4; 10 nucleotides agree with TRBD1. CDR1 and CDR2 (germline): LGHNA, YSLEER. The CDR3 consists of 20 residues. The V gene end was trimmed by 1 base and the J gene end by 0 bases; junction bases not matched to a gene: 11. The CDR3: CASSQVTGGRLSATNEKLFF. The CDR3, as DNA: TGCGCCAGCAGCCAAGTGACAGGGGGCAGGTTGTCTGCAACTAATGAAAAACTGTTTTTT.

In its sample, this clone was seen once. The rearrangement links TRBV5-4 to TRBJ2-1; 14 positions agree with TRBD2. V dropped 5 bases and J dropped 4; count of bases not matched to a gene: 2. CDR3 length: 15 residues. Per the germline V gene, CDR1 is SGHNT and CDR2 is YYREEE (reference sequence). CDR3 sequence (DNA): TGTGCCAGCAGGGGACTAGCGGGGGCTTACAATGAGCAGTTCTTC. The encoded protein is CASRGLAGAYNEQFF.

The V and J genes are TRBV7-2 and TRBJ2-1; 7 nucleotides agree with TRBD2. The CDR3 consists of 13 residues. Per germline, CDR1 SGHTA and CDR2 FQGNSA. V lost 5 bases, J lost 8 bases, and 6 bases stayed unmatched. For the CDR3, the DNA is TGTGCCAGCAGCCCAACTAGCGTTGATGAGCAGTTCTTC. It specifies CASSPTSVDEQFF. The full variable domain, in which reference TRBV7-2 and TRBJ2-1 provide the parts outside the CDR3, is GAGVSQSPSNKVTEKGKDVELRCDPISGHTALYWYRQSLGQGLEFLIYFQGNSAPDKSGLPSDRFSAERTGGSVSTLTIQRTQQEDSAVYLCASSPTSVDEQFFGPGTRLTVL.

The rearrangement links TRBV2 to TRBJ1-2, with 9 bases fitting TRBD1. Germline V lookup: CDR1 SNHLY, CDR2 FYNNEI. The length of the CDR3 is 14 residues. V gave up 6 bases and J gave up 5 bases; unmatched junction bases: 7. The CDR3: CASSGGTGQYGYTF. In nucleotides, the CDR3 is TGTGCCAGCAGCGGCGGGACAGGGCAATATGGCTACACCTTC. The full variable domain, with the rest looked up from reference TRBV2 and TRBJ1-2, is EPEVTQTPSHQVTQMGQEVILRCVPISNHLYFYWYRQILGQKVEFLVSFYNNEISEKSEIFDDQFSVERPDGSNFTLKIRSTKLEDSAMYFCASSGGTGQYGYTFGSGTRLTVV.

This chain uses TRBV7-2 with TRBJ2-2; TRBD1 agrees at 7 bases. This CDR3 has 14 amino acids. Germline V gene lookup returns CDR1 SGHTA and CDR2 FQGNSA. With 3 bases clipped from V and 4 bases from J, the junction kept 2 bases outside the gene matches. CDR3 DNA sequence: TGTGCCAGCAGCTTTTCAGGGGGCACCGGGGAGCTGTTTTTT. The encoded protein is CASSFSGGTGELFF.

This chain uses TRBV6-5 with TRBJ2-7; 10 positions agree with TRBD1. Trimming at V came to 10 bases and at J to 5 bases, leaving 11 bases not matched to a gene. The germline gives CDR1 MNHEY, CDR2 SVGAGI. CDR3 length: 14 residues. The DNA for the CDR3 is TGTGCCACCTCACTAGACAGGGGGCGAAACGAGCAGTACTTC. As protein: CATSLDRGRNEQYF.

This clone was seen a handful of times. V usage is TRBV18 and J usage is TRBJ2-7; a possible D gene is TRBD1 (5 bases). Germline lookup yields CDR1 KGHSH and CDR2 LQKENI. V lost 5 bases to trimming and J lost 1 base, with 12 bases between them. CDR3 length: 14 residues. For the CDR3, the DNA is TGTGCCAGCTCAAGTGGCGCAGGGTCCTACGAGCAGTACTTC. Protein product: CASSSGAGSYEQYF.

This clone was seen a single time. This chain joins TRBV7-3 and TRBJ2-5; D is perhaps TRBD2 (5 bases). Germline V gene data show CDR1 as SGHTA and CDR2 as FQGTGA. V dropped 2 bases and J dropped 5 bases, with 12 bases sitting between them. CDR3 size: 14 residues. The CDR3 loop reads CASSLSPGGETQYF. Here the CDR3 DNA reads TGTGCCAGCAGCTTATCCCCAGGCGGGGAGACCCAGTACTTC.

The chain has TRBV10-2 and TRBJ2-3; TRBD1 matches 7 bases. V was pared by 8 bases and J by 5 bases, with 7 bases of the junction left unmatched. The CDR3 sequence is 13 residues long. From germline, CDR1 is WSHSY and CDR2 SAAADI. Here the CDR3 DNA reads TGCGCCAGCGGACGGGACAGTGGAGATACGCAGTATTTT. Amino acid sequence: CASGRDSGDTQYF.

The J gene is TRBJ1-2, the V gene TRBV14; 7 bases align to TRBD1. The trim removed 4 bases at V and 6 bases at J, leaving 8 bases unmatched. Germline-derived CDR1 and CDR2 are SGHDN and FVKESK. The CDR3 is 14 residues long. Here the CDR3 reads CASSPRQGGNGYTF. The DNA for the CDR3 is TGTGCCAGCAGCCCGCGACAGGGAGGAAATGGCTACACCTTC.

This chain joins TRBV30 and TRBJ1-5, with TRBD1 matching over 8 bases. CDR3 length equals 16 residues. Germline CDR1 is GTSNPN and CDR2 is SVGIG (reference sequence). The trim removed 2 bases at V and 4 bases at J, leaving 10 bases unmatched. The CDR3 loop is CAWSFRQGPANQPQHF. CDR3 bases: TGTGCCTGGAGTTTCCGACAGGGGCCGGCAAATCAGCCCCAGCATTTT.

The chain has TRBV7-9 and TRBJ2-7; no definite D call. The length of the CDR3 is 13 residues. Between the trimmed V and J ends, which lost 5 bases and 1 base, there was a span of 9 bases. CDR1 is SEHNR and CDR2 is FQNEAQ in the germline V gene (reference sequence). CDR3: CASSPGPSYEQYF. CDR3 sequence (DNA): TGTGCCAGCAGCCCAGGTCCTTCCTACGAGCAGTACTTC.